This TCR beta chain came from a study of shared clonotypes between healthy human individuals. It was across several immunoSEQ plates that each subset's genomic DNA was evenly split. Only in-frame clones appear in the TCRdb table, and some are missing; sequencing was by immunoSEQ multiplex PCR. The repertoire has over 800,000 clones, more than 85% of them found once; the top ten carry around 24%. CD45RO-negative, CCR7-selected cells formed the naive CD8 fraction, which excluded terminally differentiated effector memory CD45RA+ cells. V was shortened by 10 bases and J by 5 bases, with 20 bases between the two germline ends. Germline CDR1 and CDR2: ENHRY and SYGVKD. This CDR3 comprises 15 residues.

The V and J genes are TRBV10-3 and TRBJ1-4; tentative D call: TRBD1 (5 bases). The sample comprised naive CD8+ T cells sorted from blood. The receptor comes from a man under 40 in good health. CDR3 in DNA: TGTGCCACTAGATCATCGACAGAATCAAATGAAAAACTGTTTTTT. It yields the protein CATRSSTESNEKLFF.